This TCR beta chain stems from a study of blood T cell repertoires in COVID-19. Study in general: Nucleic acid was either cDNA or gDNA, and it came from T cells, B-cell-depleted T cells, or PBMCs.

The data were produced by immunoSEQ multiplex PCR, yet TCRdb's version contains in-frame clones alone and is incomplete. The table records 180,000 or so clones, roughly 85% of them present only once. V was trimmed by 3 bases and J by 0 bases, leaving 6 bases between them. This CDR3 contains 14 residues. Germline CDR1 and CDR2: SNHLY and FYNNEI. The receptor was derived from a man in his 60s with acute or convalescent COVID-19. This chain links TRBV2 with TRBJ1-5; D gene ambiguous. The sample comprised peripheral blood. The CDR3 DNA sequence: TGTGCCAGCAGTGACAGTTATAGCAATCAGCCCCAGCATTTT. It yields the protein CASSDSYSNQPQHF.